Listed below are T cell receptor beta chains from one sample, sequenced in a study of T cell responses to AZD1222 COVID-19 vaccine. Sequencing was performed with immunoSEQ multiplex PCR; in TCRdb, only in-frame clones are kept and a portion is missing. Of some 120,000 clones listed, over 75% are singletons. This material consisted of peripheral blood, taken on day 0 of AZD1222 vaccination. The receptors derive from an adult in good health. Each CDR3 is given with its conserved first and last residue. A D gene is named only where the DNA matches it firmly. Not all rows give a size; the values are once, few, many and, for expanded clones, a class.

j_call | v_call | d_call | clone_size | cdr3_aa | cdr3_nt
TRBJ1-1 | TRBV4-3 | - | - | CASSQEAGPTAEAFF | TGCGCCAGCAGCCAAGAGGCAGGCCCGACGGCTGAAGCTTTCTTT
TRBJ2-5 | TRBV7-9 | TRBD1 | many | CASSNDRGQETQYF | TGTGCCAGCAGCAATGACAGGGGCCAAGAGACCCAGTACTTC
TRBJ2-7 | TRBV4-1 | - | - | CASSQEWETGNSYEQYF | TGCGCCAGCAGCCAAGAATGGGAGACAGGTAATTCCTACGAGCAGTACTTC
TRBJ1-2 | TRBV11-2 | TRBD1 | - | CASRTSRGQGVDYTF | TGTGCCAGCAGAACCAGTCGGGGACAGGGGGTTGACTACACCTTC
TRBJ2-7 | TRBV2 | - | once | CASRASYEQYF | TGTGCCAGCAGGGCTTCCTACGAGCAGTACTTC
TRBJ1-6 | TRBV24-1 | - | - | CATSDPSPLHF | TGTGCCACCAGTGATCCCTCACCCCTCCACTTT
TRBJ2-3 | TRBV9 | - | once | CASSVGGGDTQYF | TGTGCCAGCAGCGTAGGGGGAGGAGATACGCAGTATTTT
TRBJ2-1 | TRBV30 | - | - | CAWREAVMNEQFF | TGTGCCTGGAGGGAGGCCGTTATGAATGAGCAGTTCTTC
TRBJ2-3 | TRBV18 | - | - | CASSLRTAGTDTQYF | TGTGCCAGCTCACTTCGGACGGCCGGGACAGATACGCAGTATTTT
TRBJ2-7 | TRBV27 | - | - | CASSPGPPVQYF | TGTGCCAGCAGTCCGGGACCACCGGTGCAGTACTTC
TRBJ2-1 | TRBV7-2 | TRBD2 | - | CASSVWAGAYNEQFF | TGTGCCAGCAGCGTATGGGCGGGAGCCTACAATGAGCAGTTCTTC
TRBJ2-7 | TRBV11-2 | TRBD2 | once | CASSPFGSGRSSYEQYF | TGTGCCAGCAGCCCCTTTGGTAGCGGGAGGAGCTCCTACGAGCAGTACTTC
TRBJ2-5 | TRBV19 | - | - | CASSRASPTGETQYF | TGTGCCAGTAGTAGAGCATCTCCAACGGGAGAGACCCAGTACTTC
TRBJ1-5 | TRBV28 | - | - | CASSPRGYSNQPQHF | TGTGCCAGCAGCCCGAGGGGATATAGCAATCAGCCCCAGCATTTT
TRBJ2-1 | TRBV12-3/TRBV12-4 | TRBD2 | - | CASSLTLAGEQFF | TGTGCCAGCAGTCTAACCCTAGCGGGGGAGCAGTTCTTC
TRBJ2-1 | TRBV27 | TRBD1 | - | CASSDRGLFDEQFF | TGTGCCAGCAGTGACAGGGGGCTTTTTGATGAGCAGTTCTTC
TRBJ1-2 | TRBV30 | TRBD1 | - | CAWTGQGAGGYTF | TGTGCCTGGACGGGACAGGGGGCGGGTGGCTACACCTTC
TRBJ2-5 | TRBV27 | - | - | CASSPTRTLQETQYF | TGTGCCAGCAGTCCTACCCGGACACTGCAAGAGACCCAGTACTTC
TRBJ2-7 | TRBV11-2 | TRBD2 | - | CASSSLWEGYEQYF | TGTGCCAGCAGCTCACTATGGGAGGGGTACGAGCAGTACTTC
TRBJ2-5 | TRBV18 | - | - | CASSPQETQYF | TGTGCCAGCTCACCCCAAGAGACCCAGTACTTC
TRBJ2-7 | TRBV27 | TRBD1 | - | CASRGLGQDSYEQYF | TGTGCCAGCAGAGGATTGGGACAGGACTCCTACGAGCAGTACTTC
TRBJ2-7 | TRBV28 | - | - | CASTPGDGLEQYF | TGTGCCAGCACCCCGGGGGACGGGCTCGAGCAGTACTTC
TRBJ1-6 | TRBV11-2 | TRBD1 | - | CASSLYPGTAGSPLHF | TGTGCCAGCAGCTTATACCCCGGGACAGCAGGTTCACCCCTCCACTTT
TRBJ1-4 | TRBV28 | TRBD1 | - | CASSSTGEANEKLFF | TGTGCCAGCAGTTCAACAGGGGAGGCTAATGAAAAACTGTTTTTT
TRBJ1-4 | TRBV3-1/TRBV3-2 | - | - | CASSPLAGGQLFF | TGTGCCAGCAGCCCCTTGGCAGGTGGACAACTGTTTTTT
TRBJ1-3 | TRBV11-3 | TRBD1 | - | CASRRTGGNTIYF | TGTGCCAGCAGGCGGACAGGCGGAAACACCATATATTTT
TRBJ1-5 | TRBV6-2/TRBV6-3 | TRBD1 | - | CASSYDRSGQGAINQPQHF | TGTGCCAGCAGTTATGATCGTTCGGGACAGGGGGCGATCAATCAGCCCCAGCATTTT
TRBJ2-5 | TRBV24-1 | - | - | CATSDLGEGTETQYF | TGTGCCACCAGTGATTTAGGTGAGGGAACGGAGACCCAGTACTTC
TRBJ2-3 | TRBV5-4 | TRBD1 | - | CASSPPGQSTDTQYF | TGTGCCAGCAGCCCCCCGGGACAGAGCACAGATACGCAGTATTTT
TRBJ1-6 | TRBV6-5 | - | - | CASSPMRGNSPLHF | TGTGCCAGCAGTCCGATGAGGGGAAATTCACCCCTCCACTTT
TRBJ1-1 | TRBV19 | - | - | CASILKGHSNTEAFF | TGTGCCAGTATCTTAAAGGGACACTCGAACACTGAAGCTTTCTTT
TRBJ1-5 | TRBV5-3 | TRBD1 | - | CARSFGVRNRGINSNQPQHF | TGTGCCAGAAGCTTTGGGGTGAGGAACAGGGGGATTAATAGCAATCAGCCCCAGCATTTT